This T cell receptor beta chain was identified in a study of beta chain features in type 1 diabetes. Study outcomes and limitations: Comparison showed that naive, central memory and Treg TCRB repertoires appeared more similar among patients than among healthy donors. Patients with type 1 diabetes showed fewer VDJ junction insertions and more deletions. Among all four CD4+ subsets, Type 1 diabetes patients had TCRB CDR3s that were moderately but significantly shorter.

Note on this clone: The antigen remains unidentified.

Expressed TCRB transcripts were sequenced after all isolated RNA was converted to cDNA. Regulatory, naive and central memory T cell samples averaged roughly 4 million reads. Generated by immunoSEQ multiplex PCR, the TCRdb table keeps only in-frame clones and is missing some. This sample has about 700,000 clones; around an eighth occur once, and the top ten carry 0.02% to 0.025%. The V gene end was trimmed by 7 bases and the J gene end by 4 bases; junction bases not matched to a gene: 5. Germline V gene sequence: CDR1 MGHDK, CDR2 SYGVNS. The CDR3 consists of 14 residues. One heparinised blood draw averaging approximately 0.11 L was given by each donor.

The specimen sequenced was naive CD4+ T cells from blood. The rearrangement uses TRBV25-1 and TRBJ2-5; TRBD2 matches at 11 bases. The sequence came from a man between 18 and 29 years old with type 1 diabetes. The CDR3 protein is CASTGTSGVETQYF. The CDR3 DNA reads TGTGCCAGCACCGGGACTAGCGGCGTAGAGACCCAGTACTTC.